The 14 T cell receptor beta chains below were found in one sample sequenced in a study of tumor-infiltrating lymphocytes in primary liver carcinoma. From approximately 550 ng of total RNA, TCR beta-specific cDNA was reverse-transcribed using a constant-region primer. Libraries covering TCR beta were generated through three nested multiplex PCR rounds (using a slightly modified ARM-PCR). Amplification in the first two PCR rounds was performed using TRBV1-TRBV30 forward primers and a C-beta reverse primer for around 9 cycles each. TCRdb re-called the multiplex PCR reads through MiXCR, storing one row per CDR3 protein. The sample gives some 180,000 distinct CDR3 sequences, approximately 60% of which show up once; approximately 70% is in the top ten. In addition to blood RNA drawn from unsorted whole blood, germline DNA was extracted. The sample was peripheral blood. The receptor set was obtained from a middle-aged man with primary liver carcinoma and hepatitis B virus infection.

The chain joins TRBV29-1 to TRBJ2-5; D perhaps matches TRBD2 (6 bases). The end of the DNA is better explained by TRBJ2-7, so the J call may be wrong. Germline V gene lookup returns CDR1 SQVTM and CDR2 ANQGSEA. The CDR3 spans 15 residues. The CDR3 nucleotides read TGCAGCGGGCGAATTTGGACTACCGGGAGCTACGAGCAGTACTTC. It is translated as CSGRIWTTGSYEQYF.

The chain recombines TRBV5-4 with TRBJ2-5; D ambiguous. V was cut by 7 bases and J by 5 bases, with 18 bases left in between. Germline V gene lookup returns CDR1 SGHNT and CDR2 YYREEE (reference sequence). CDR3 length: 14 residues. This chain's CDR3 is CASYILGYGETQYF. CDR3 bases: TGTGCCAGCTATATACTGGGGTACGGGGAGACCCAGTACTTC.

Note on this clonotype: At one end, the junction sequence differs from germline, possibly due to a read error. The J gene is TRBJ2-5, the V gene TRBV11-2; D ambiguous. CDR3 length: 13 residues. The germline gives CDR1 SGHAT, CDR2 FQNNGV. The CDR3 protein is CASSPDPEVARYF. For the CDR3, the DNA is TGTGCAAGCAGCCCGGACCCTGAGGTGGCCCGGTACTTC.

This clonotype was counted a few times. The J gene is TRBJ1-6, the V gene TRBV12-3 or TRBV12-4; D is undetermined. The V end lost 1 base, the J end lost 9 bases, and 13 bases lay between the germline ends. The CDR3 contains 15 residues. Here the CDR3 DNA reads TGTGCCAGCAGTTTAGATCCTTATGTTGGTTCACCCCTCCACTTT. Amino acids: CASSLDPYVGSPLHF.

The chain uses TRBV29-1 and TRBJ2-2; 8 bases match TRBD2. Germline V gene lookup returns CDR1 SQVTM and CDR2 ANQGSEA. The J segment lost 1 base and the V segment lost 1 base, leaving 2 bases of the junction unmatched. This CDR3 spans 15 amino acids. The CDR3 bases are TGCAGCGTTGAAGGGGGACTAGTGAACACCGGGGAGCTGTTTTTT. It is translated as CSVEGGLVNTGELFF.

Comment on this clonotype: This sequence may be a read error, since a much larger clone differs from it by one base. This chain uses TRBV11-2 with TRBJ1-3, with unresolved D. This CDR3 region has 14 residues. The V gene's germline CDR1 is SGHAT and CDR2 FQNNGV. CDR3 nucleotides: TGTGCCAGCAGCTTACACACCTCTGGAGACACCATATATTTT. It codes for CASSLHTSGDTIYF.

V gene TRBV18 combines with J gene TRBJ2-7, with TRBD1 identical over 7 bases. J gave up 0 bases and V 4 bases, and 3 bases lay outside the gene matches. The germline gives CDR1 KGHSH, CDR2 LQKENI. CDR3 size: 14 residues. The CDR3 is CASSLGTDSYEQYF. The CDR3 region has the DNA TGTGCCAGCTCACTCGGGACAGACTCCTACGAGCAGTACTTC.

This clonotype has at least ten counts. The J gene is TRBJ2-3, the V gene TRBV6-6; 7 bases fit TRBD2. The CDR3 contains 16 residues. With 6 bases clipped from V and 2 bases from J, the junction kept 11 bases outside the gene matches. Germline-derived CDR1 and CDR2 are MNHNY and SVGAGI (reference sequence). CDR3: CASRPRATSLTDTQYF. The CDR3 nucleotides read TGTGCCAGCAGGCCCCGCGCGACTAGCCTCACAGATACGCAGTATTTT.

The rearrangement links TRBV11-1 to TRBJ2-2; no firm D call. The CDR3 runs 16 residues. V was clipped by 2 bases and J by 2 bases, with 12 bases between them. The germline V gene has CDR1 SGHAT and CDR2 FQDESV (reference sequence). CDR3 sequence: CASSLSPPGNTGELFF. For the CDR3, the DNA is TGTGCCAGCAGCTTATCGCCGCCCGGCAACACCGGGGAGCTGTTTTTT.

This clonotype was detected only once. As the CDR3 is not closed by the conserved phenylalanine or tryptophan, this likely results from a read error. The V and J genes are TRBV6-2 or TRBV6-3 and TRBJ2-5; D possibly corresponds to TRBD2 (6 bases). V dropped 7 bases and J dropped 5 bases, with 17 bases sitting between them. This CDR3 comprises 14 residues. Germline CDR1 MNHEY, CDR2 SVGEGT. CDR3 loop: CASNPLTSAETQYL. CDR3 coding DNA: TGTGCCAGCAATCCCCTGACTAGTGCGGAGACCCAGTACTTA.

The CDR3 sequence is CASSELDSNEKLFF. DNA for the CDR3: TGCGCCAGCAGTGAATTGGACAGTAATGAAAAACTGTTTTTT. The rearrangement joins TRBV10-2 to TRBJ1-4, with D maybe TRBD1 (6 bases). The CDR3 loop spans 14 amino acids. Germline V gene lookup returns CDR1 WSHSY and CDR2 SAAADI. V was pared by 3 bases and J by 4 bases, with 9 bases between.

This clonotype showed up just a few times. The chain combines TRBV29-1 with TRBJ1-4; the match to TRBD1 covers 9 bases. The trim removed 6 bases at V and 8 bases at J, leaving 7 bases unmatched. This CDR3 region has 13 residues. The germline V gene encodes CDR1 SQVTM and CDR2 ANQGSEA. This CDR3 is CSVGGTGLEKLFF. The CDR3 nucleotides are TGCAGCGTGGGGGGGACAGGGCTCGAAAAACTGTTTTTT.

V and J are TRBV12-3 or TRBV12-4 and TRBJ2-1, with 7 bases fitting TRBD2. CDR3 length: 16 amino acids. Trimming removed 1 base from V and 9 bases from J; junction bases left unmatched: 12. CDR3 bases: TGTGCCAGCAGTTTAGTCGGCGGGAGTTTTGGTAGTGAGCAGTTCTTC. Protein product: CASSLVGGSFGSEQFF.

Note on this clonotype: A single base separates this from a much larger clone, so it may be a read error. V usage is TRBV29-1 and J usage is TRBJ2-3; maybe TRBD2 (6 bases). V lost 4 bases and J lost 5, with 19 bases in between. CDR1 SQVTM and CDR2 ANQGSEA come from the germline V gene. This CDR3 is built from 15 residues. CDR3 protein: CSVGPEGRTIDTQYF. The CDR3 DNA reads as TGCAGCGTTGGGCCCGAAGGGAGGACCATAGATACGCAGTATTTT.